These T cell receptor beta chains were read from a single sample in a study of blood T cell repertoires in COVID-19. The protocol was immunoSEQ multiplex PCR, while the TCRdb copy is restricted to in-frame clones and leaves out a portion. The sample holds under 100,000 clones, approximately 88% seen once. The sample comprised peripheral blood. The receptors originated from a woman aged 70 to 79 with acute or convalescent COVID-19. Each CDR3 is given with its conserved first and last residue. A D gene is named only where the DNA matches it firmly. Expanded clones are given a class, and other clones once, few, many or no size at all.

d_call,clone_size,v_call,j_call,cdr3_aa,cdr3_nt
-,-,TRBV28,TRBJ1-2,CASSLNYGYTF,TGTGCCAGCAGTCTTAACTATGGCTACACCTTC
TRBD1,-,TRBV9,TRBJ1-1,CASSGDSYTEAFF,TGTGCCAGCAGCGGGGACAGTTACACTGAAGCTTTCTTT
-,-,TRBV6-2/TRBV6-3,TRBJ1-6,CASSPWGVRGSPLHF,TGTGCCAGCAGTCCATGGGGGGTGAGAGGCTCACCCCTCCACTTT
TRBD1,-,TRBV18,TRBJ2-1,CASSPQGARYEQFF,TGTGCCAGCTCACCACAGGGGGCTAGGTATGAGCAGTTCTTC
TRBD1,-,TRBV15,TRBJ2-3,CATSRDISGQGSTDTQYF,TGTGCCACCAGCAGAGATATCTCGGGACAGGGCAGCACAGATACGCAGTATTTT
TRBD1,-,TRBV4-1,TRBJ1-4,CASSQPPGQGKTTNEKLFF,TGCGCCAGCAGCCAACCCCCGGGACAGGGGAAGACAACTAATGAAAAATTGTTTTTT
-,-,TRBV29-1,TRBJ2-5,CSVEYSGETQYF,TGCAGCGTTGAATACAGCGGGGAGACCCAGTACTTC
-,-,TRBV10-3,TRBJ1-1,CAISDRGSGFTEAFF,TGTGCCATCAGTGACCGGGGTTCGGGGTTCACTGAAGCTTTCTTT
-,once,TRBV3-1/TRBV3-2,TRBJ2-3,CASSQANSGGDTQYF,TGTGCCAGCAGCCAGGCTAATAGCGGTGGAGATACGCAGTATTTT
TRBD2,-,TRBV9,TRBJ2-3,CASSVLAGAADTQYF,TGTGCCAGCAGCGTACTAGCGGGGGCCGCTGATACGCAGTATTTT
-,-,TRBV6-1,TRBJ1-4,CASSEPGAGAEKLFF,TGTGCCAGCAGTGAACCAGGGGCAGGGGCGGAAAAACTGTTTTTT
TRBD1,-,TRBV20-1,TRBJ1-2,CSARDSHGYTF,TGCAGTGCTCGGGACAGCCATGGCTACACCTTC
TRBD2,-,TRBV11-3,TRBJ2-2,CASSPRGGGSYFTGELFF,TGTGCCAGCAGCCCCCGCGGGGGGGGATCTTATTTCACCGGGGAGCTGTTTTTT
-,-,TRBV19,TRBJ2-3,CASSIAANTQYF,TGTGCCAGTAGTATCGCCGCGAATACGCAGTATTTT
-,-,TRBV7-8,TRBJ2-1,CASSLIGGRSNEQFF,TGTGCCAGCAGCTTAATCGGTGGGAGGAGCAATGAGCAGTTCTTC
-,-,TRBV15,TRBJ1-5,CATSRAPGGLQPQHF,TGTGCCACCAGCAGAGCCCCTGGGGGGTTGCAGCCCCAGCATTTT
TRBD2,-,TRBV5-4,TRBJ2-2,CASSLIGGASPGELFF,TGTGCCAGCAGCTTGATCGGGGGGGCCTCTCCCGGGGAGCTGTTTTTT
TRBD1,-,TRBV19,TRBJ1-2,CASRFGQGVYGYTF,TGTGCCAGTAGGTTCGGACAGGGCGTATATGGCTACACCTTC
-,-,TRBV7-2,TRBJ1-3,CASSLVSKTSGNTIYF,TGTGCCAGCAGCTTAGTTAGTAAAACCTCTGGAAACACCATATATTTT
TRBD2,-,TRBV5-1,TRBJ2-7,CASSFEASGASEQYF,TGCGCCAGCAGCTTCGAGGCGAGCGGGGCTAGCGAGCAGTACTTC
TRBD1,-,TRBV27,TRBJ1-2,CASSLGTGNGGYTF,TGTGCCAGCAGTCTCGGGACAGGGAACGGCGGCTACACCTTC
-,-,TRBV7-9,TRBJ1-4,CASMRGGNEKLFF,TGTGCCAGCATGAGGGGGGGTAATGAAAAACTGTTTTTT
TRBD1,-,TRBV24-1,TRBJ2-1,CATGGTGGNEQFF,TGTGCCACCGGAGGGACAGGGGGGAATGAGCAGTTCTTC
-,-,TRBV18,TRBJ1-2,CASSLHSNYGYTF,TGTGCCAGCTCTCTTCACAGTAACTATGGCTACACCTTC
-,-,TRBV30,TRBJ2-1,CAWSPSASYNEQFF,TGTGCCTGGAGTCCTAGCGCCTCCTACAATGAGCAGTTCTTC
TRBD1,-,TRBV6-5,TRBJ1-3,CASSSGTGSSGNTIYF,TGTGCCAGCAGTTCCGGGACAGGGAGCTCTGGAAACACCATATATTTT
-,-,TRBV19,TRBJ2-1,CASRLETGSSYNEQFF,TGTGCCAGTAGGCTAGAGACTGGGAGCTCCTACAATGAGCAGTTCTTC
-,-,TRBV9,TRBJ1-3,CASSVLGGSSGNTIYF,TGTGCCAGCAGCGTTTTAGGAGGGAGCTCTGGAAACACCATATATTTT
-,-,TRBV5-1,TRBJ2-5,CASSRQAERETQYF,TGCGCCAGCAGCCGGCAGGCAGAGCGGGAGACCCAGTACTTC
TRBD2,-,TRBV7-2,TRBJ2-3,CASALRASGGYDTQYF,TGTGCCAGCGCCTTAAGGGCTAGCGGGGGGTACGATACGCAGTATTTT
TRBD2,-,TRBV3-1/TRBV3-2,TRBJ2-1,CASSPTSGGAGEQFF,TGTGCCAGCAGCCCAACTAGCGGGGGGGCCGGTGAGCAGTTCTTC
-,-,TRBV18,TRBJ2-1,CASSIASAGSYNEQFF,TGTGCCAGCTCAATCGCATCCGCGGGGTCCTACAATGAGCAGTTCTTC
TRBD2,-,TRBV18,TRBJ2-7,CASSPSSAAGVGSYEQYF,TGTGCCAGCTCACCCTCCTCGGCAGCGGGAGTTGGGTCCTACGAGCAGTACTTC
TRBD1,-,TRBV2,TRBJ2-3,CASRFQRDRDTQYF,TGTGCCAGCAGATTCCAACGGGACAGAGATACGCAGTATTTT
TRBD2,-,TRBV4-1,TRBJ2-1,CASSQDGTSNEQFF,TGCGCCAGCAGCCAAGATGGGACTAGCAATGAGCAGTTCTTC
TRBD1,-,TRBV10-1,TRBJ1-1,CASSPDRVSEAFF,TGCGCCAGCAGTCCGGACAGGGTATCTGAAGCTTTCTTT
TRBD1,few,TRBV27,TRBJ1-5,CASSALGQGTGQPQHF,TGTGCCAGCAGTGCCCTCGGACAGGGAACGGGACAGCCCCAGCATTTT
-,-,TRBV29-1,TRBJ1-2,CSVEGQKNNYGYTF,TGCAGCGTTGAAGGTCAGAAGAATAACTATGGCTACACCTTC
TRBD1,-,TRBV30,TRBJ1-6,CAWSAPPTGVDSPLHF,TGTGCCTGGAGTGCCCCGCCGACAGGGGTTGATTCACCCCTCCACTTT
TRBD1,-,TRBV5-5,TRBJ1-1,CASSLVPMTGKTEAFF,TGTGCCAGCAGCTTGGTCCCTATGACAGGGAAAACTGAAGCTTTCTTT
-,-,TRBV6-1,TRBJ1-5,CASSDGGSGNQPQHF,TGTGCCAGCAGTGACGGGGGGAGTGGCAATCAGCCCCAGCATTTT
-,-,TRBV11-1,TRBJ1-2,CASSLAAENYGYTF,TGTGCCAGCAGCTTAGCAGCTGAGAACTATGGCTACACCTTC
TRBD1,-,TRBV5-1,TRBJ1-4,CASSLGQVATNEKLFF,TGCGCCAGCAGCCTGGGACAGGTTGCAACTAATGAAAAACTGTTTTTT
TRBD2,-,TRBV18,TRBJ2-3,CASSSLSGVGTDTQYF,TGTGCCAGCTCATCTCTGAGCGGGGTCGGCACAGATACGCAGTATTTT